One sample yielded the 19 T cell receptor beta chains listed below, sequenced in a study of blood T cell repertoires in COVID-19. Data came from immunoSEQ multiplex PCR; TCRdb stores just in-frame clones and leaves some out. The repertoire holds 150,000 to 200,000 clones, with 70% to 90% as singletons. Sequenced: PBMCs or T cells enriched from blood (not recorded which). The origin of the receptors is a woman under 30 who had recovered from COVID-19.

V usage is TRBV4-3 and J usage is TRBJ2-5; TRBD1 is a possible D gene (5 bases). V shed 0 bases and J shed 4 bases, with 12 bases lying between them. Germline V gene sequence: CDR1 LGHNA, CDR2 YSLEER. CDR3 size: 15 residues. The CDR3, as DNA: TGCGCCAGCAGCCAAGATGGGGCTCAGGGAGAGACCCAGTACTTC. As protein: CASSQDGAQGETQYF.

This clone was counted once. For the CDR3, the DNA is TGTGCCAGCAGCCAAGATATAACAGGGCCCATCTACGAGCAGTACTTC. This sequence encodes CASSQDITGPIYEQYF. The V and J genes are TRBV3-1 (or the pseudogene TRBV3-2) and TRBJ2-7; TRBD1 is a possible D gene (6 bases). With 0 bases removed from V and 3 bases from J, the gap between germline ends came to 15 bases. The CDR3 totals 16 residues. Looked up from germline, CDR1 is LGHDT and CDR2 is YNNKEL (reference sequence).

This clone appeared once. The chain's CDR3 is CASSLSSGGYRADTQYF. In DNA, the CDR3 is TGTGCCAGCAGCTTATCTTCCGGGGGTTATCGGGCAGATACGCAGTATTTT. The chain links TRBV11-2 to TRBJ2-3; perhaps TRBD2 as D (6 bases). The CDR3 is 17 amino acids. Germline CDR1 and CDR2: SGHAT and FQNNGV. With 2 bases removed from V and 4 bases from J, the gap between germline ends came to 19 bases.

This chain connects TRBV6-2 or TRBV6-3 to TRBJ2-3, with 9 positions matching TRBD2. The CDR3 spans 14 residues. Trimming at V came to 4 bases and at J to 4 bases, leaving 3 bases not matched to a gene. CDR1 is MNHEY and CDR2 is SVGEGT in the germline V gene. The CDR3 protein is CASSWAGGADTQYF. CDR3 nucleotides: TGTGCCAGCAGTTGGGCGGGAGGGGCAGATACGCAGTATTTT.

The V and J genes are TRBV20-1 and TRBJ2-7, with a possible D match to TRBD2 (6 bases). CDR1 and CDR2 (germline): DFQATT, SNEGSKA (reference sequence). The length of the CDR3 is 14 residues. Between the trimmed V and J ends, which lost 6 bases and 3 bases, there was a span of 18 bases. CDR3 sequence: CSASDVAANYEQYF. The CDR3 DNA reads as TGCAGTGCAAGTGACGTAGCGGCCAACTACGAGCAGTACTTC.

This clone was detected ten times or more. This chain joins TRBV4-1 and TRBJ1-1; D remains ambiguous. Germline assignment: CDR1 MGHRA and CDR2 YSYEKL. The CDR3 spans 16 residues. V was trimmed by 1 base and J by 1 base, leaving 13 bases between them. CDR3 nucleotides: TGCGCCAGCAGCCAAGTGCCGGGGAGATCGAACACTGAAGCTTTCTTT. It is translated as CASSQVPGRSNTEAFF.

In nucleotides, the CDR3 is TGTGCCAGCAGTAAGAACAGGGCTAAGAATGAAAAACTGTTTTTT. Translated, it gives CASSKNRAKNEKLFF. The J gene is TRBJ1-4, the V gene TRBV6-5, with D possibly matching TRBD1 (6 bases). The V and J ends lost 5 bases and 5 bases respectively, with 15 bases between them. Germline V gene sequence: CDR1 MNHEY, CDR2 SVGAGI. This CDR3 is built from 15 residues.

This chain connects TRBV5-6 to TRBJ1-4; 7 positions agree with TRBD1. Looked up from germline, CDR1 is SGHDT and CDR2 is YYEEEE. V lost 2 bases to trimming and J lost 5 bases; unmatched junction nucleotides: 3. The length of the CDR3 is 14 residues. CDR3 nucleotide sequence: TGTGCCAGCAGCTTCGGACAGGTGAATGAAAAACTGTTTTTT. It codes for CASSFGQVNEKLFF.

This clone appeared a few times. V is TRBV5-4 and J is TRBJ1-6, with D maybe TRBD1 (6 bases). Trimming removed 3 bases at V and 0 bases at J, with 10 bases between. The CDR3 totals 16 residues. The germline CDR1 and CDR2 sequences are SGHNT and YYREEE (reference sequence). The CDR3 DNA is TGTGCCAGCAGCTCCGACAGGAGCTCCTATAATTCACCCCTCCACTTT. It is translated as CASSSDRSSYNSPLHF.

The chain combines TRBV27 with TRBJ2-7; 9 bases line up with TRBD2. The CDR3 totals 14 residues. V lost 3 bases and J lost 7; bases outside the gene matches: 7. CDR1 is MNHEY and CDR2 is SMNVEV in the germline V gene (reference sequence). The DNA of the CDR3 is TGTGCCAGCAGTTTCCAGGGCGGGAGGGGTGAGCAGTACTTC. It yields the protein CASSFQGGRGEQYF.

This chain links TRBV27 with TRBJ1-1; possible D gene TRBD1, 6 bases. V lost 3 bases and J lost 4, with 12 bases in between. In germline, CDR1 is MNHEY, CDR2 SMNVEV (reference sequence). The CDR3 has 14 residues. The CDR3 DNA reads as TGTGCCAGCAGTTTCGCGGGGGCGGTCACTGAAGCTTTCTTT. This gives the protein CASSFAGAVTEAFF.

The rearrangement joins TRBV18 to TRBJ2-7; D not resolved. V lost 2 bases to trimming and J lost 0 bases, with 14 bases between them. The CDR3 totals 16 residues. Per the germline V gene, CDR1 is KGHSH and CDR2 is LQKENI. The CDR3 spells CASSPKVGVSSYEQYF. Written as DNA, the CDR3 is TGTGCCAGCTCACCAAAAGTGGGCGTTAGCTCCTACGAGCAGTACTTC.

V usage is TRBV30 and J usage is TRBJ1-3; D remains ambiguous. Germline V lookup: CDR1 GTSNPN, CDR2 SVGIG (reference sequence). The V and J ends lost 5 bases and 4 bases respectively, with 6 bases between them. The CDR3 length is 11 residues. CDR3 DNA: TGTGCCTGGGCTCTAGGAAACACCATATATTTT. Translating it yields CAWALGNTIYF.

This clone was observed a single time. The chain has TRBV29-1 and TRBJ1-1; the match to TRBD1 covers 7 bases. J gave up 1 base and V 6 bases, and 2 bases lay outside the gene matches. CDR1 SQVTM and CDR2 ANQGSEA come from the germline V gene. CDR3 size: 12 residues. The CDR3 protein is CSVGTANTEAFF. CDR3 DNA: TGCAGCGTAGGGACAGCGAACACTGAAGCTTTCTTT.

The CDR3 nucleotides read TGTGCCAGCAGCTCTTCCAGCGGCAATCAGCCCCAGCATTTT. This gives the protein CASSSSSGNQPQHF. The V call is TRBV7-9, the J call TRBJ1-5; the D is unclear. Germline V gene lookup returns CDR1 SEHNR and CDR2 FQNEAQ (reference sequence). The V end was cut by 4 bases, the J end by 2 bases, with 9 bases between. This CDR3 is built from 14 residues.

The chain is built from TRBV6-6 and TRBJ2-7; 9 bases align to TRBD2. The germline V gene has CDR1 MNHNY and CDR2 SVGAGI (reference sequence). This CDR3 comprises 16 residues. V shed 5 bases, J shed 5 bases, and the junction held 13 bases outside the gene matches. The CDR3 DNA sequence: TGTGCCAGCAGTGCCCCTCCCGGACTAGCGTCCCACGAGCAGTACTTC. This gives the protein CASSAPPGLASHEQYF.

J is TRBJ2-2 and V is TRBV4-2; D not resolved. The V gene's germline CDR1 is LGHNA and CDR2 YNFKEQ. The CDR3 has 15 residues. V lost 4 bases and J 4 bases, leaving 13 bases between the germline ends. In nucleotides, the CDR3 is TGTGCCAGCAGCCTGCAGGCCGAGTCCACCGGGGAGCTGTTTTTT. This encodes CASSLQAESTGELFF.

V and J are TRBV11-2 and TRBJ1-1; 11 nucleotides line up with TRBD1. This CDR3 spans 16 amino acids. The germline V gene encodes CDR1 SGHAT and CDR2 FQNNGV. V shed 5 bases and J 5 bases; nucleotides not matched to a gene: 10. In DNA, the CDR3 is TGTGCCAGCAGCCTCTCCGGGACAGGGGGTAGGACTGAAGCTTTCTTT. It codes for CASSLSGTGGRTEAFF.

The genes are TRBV7-8 and TRBJ1-1, with TRBD1 matching over 8 bases. This CDR3 has 16 amino acids. Germline trimming cut 5 bases from V and 0 bases from J; bases unmatched to any gene: 8. Germline V gives CDR1 SGHVS, CDR2 FQNEAQ. The CDR3 loop reads CASSRGTGVLNTEAFF. Written as DNA, the CDR3 is TGTGCCAGCAGCCGCGGGACAGGCGTCCTGAACACTGAAGCTTTCTTT.